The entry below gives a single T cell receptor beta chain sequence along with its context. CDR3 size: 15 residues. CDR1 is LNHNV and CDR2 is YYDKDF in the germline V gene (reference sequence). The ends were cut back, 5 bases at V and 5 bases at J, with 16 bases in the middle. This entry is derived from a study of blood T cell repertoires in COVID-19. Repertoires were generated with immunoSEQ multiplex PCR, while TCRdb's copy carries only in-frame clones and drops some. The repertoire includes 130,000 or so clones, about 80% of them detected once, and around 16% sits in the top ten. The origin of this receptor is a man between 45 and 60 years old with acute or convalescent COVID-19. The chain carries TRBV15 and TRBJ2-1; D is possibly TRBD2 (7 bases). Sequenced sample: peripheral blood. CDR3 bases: TGTGCCACCAGCCGAGGGGGGGGGTTAAACAATGAGCAGTTCTTC. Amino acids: CATSRGGGLNNEQFF.